A single sample is the source of the 2 T cell receptor beta chains below, sequenced in a study of blood T cell repertoires in COVID-19. The method was immunoSEQ multiplex PCR; TCRdb's version includes in-frame clones alone and lacks a portion of them. The sample lists 100,000 to 120,000 clones; over 75% were seen once. Sample: peripheral blood. The receptor source for this set is an older woman with acute or convalescent COVID-19.

This clone was recorded only once. This chain joins TRBV29-1 and TRBJ2-3; 9 bases line up with TRBD2. The CDR3 spans 17 residues. Germline assignment: CDR1 SQVTM and CDR2 ANQGSEA. V lost 7 bases, J lost 3 bases, and 17 bases stayed unmatched. This CDR3 reads CSASGEKGTSLTDTQYF. The CDR3 DNA reads as TGCAGCGCCTCCGGAGAAAAAGGGACTAGCCTGACAGATACGCAGTATTTT.

The CDR3 sequence: CASSPGWRGNEQFF. CDR3 DNA sequence: TGTGCCAGCAGCCCCGGGTGGCGGGGAAATGAGCAGTTCTTC. The chain couples TRBV3-1 (or the pseudogene TRBV3-2) to TRBJ2-1; D might be TRBD2 (6 bases). The V end lost 4 bases, the J end lost 7 bases, and 14 bases lay between the germline ends. This CDR3 has 14 amino acids. CDR1 and CDR2 (germline): LGHDT, YNNKEL (reference sequence).